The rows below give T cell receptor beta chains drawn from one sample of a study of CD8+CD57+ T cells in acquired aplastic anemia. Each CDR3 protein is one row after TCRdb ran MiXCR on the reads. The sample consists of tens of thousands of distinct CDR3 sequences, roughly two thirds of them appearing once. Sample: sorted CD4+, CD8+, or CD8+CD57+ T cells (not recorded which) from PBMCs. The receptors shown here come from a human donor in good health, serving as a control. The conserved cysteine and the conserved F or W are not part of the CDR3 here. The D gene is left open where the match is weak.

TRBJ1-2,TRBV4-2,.,ASSQEARNYGYT
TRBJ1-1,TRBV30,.,AWSKVLGGPNTEAF
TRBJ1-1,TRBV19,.,ASSIRALNTEAF
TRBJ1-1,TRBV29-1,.,SVEDRGGNTEAF
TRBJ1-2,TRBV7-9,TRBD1,ASSTGQAWRNYGYT
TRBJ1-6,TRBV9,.,ARQAGRGRPLH
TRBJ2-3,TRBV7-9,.,ASSPGSSTDTQY
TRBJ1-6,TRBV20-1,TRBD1,SVPTGAPDNSPLH
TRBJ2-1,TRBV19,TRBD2,ASQAGGSAYNEQF
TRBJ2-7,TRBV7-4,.,ASSLVPGQDYEQY
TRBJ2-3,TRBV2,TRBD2,ASSFSGEGDTQY
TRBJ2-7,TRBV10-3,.,ASSLSGVYEQY
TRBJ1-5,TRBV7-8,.,ASSPGVSVNQPQH
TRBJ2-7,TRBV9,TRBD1,ASSAGTGAAYEQY
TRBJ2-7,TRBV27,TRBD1,ASSFRPGQAYEQY
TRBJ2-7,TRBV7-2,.,ASSLEAPYEQY
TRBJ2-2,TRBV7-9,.,ASSPVKNTGELF
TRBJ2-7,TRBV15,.,ATSSNGGYEQY
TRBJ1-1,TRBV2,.,ASGQVAF
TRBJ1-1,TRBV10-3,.,AISDLGLNTEAF
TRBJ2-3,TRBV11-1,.,ASSLAGRARDTQY
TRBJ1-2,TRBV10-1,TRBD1,ASSRDRVGYGYT
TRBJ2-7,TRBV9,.,ASSKAHTAIYEQY
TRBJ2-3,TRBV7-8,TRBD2,ASSSGLAATDTQY
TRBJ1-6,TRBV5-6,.,AWVGEQGINSPLH
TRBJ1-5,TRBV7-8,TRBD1,ASSKTGTNQPQH
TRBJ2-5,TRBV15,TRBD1,ATSRGWSRGRVETQY
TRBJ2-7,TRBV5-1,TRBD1,ASSPGTGVYEQY
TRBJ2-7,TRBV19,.,ASTGGTPSREQY
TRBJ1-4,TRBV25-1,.,ASRNSGGEKLF
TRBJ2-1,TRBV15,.,ATSPPERNNEQF
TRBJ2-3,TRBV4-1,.,ASSLVGGATDTQY
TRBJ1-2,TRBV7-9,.,ASSSSDYGYT
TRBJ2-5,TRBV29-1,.,SGALSVAETQY
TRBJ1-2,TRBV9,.,ASSVSWNYGYT
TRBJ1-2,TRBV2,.,AAGGASGYT